This TCR beta chain was documented in a study of T cell clonotyping in hematopoietic cell transplantation. Study-wide background: Cytoreduction preceded collection of pretransplant recipient samples.

Time point: recipient sample about 28 days before transplant, after cytoreduction. This clone was observed a few times. TCRdb's copy holds only in-frame clones and misses some; the assay was immunoSEQ multiplex PCR. Of 46,000 or so clones listed, 70% to 90% are singletons. This specimen was peripheral blood mononuclear cells, taken before stem cell transplant. This TCR derives from a man aged 55 to 70 with biphenotypic leukemia. Some clones in this sample may be carry-over from other donors' samples.

Here the CDR3 reads CASRGGWGNEQFF. The CDR3 DNA sequence: TGTGCCAGCAGAGGGGGGTGGGGCAATGAGCAGTTCTTC. The chain has TRBV6-5 and TRBJ2-1; D assignment may be TRBD1 or TRBD2 (6 bases each). The germline V and J ends were trimmed by 6 bases and 6 bases, with 12 bases remaining between them. The CDR3 spans 13 residues. The germline CDR1 and CDR2 sequences are MNHEY and SVGAGI.